The rows below give T cell receptor beta chains drawn from one sample of a study of technical replicates of blood from a handful of donors. Using immunoSEQ multiplex PCR, the repertoire was profiled, and TCRdb retains in-frame clones only, with some absent. The sample carries 50,000 to 60,000 clones, 85% to 95% recorded once. The source material was PBMCs. These receptor sequences come from a human donor in good health. Some clones in this sample may be carry-over from other donors' samples. Both conserved end residues are trimmed from each CDR3.

J: TRBJ2-2
V: TRBV30
CDR3: AWRNRQNTGELF

J: TRBJ2-7
V: TRBV25-1
CDR3: ASSEGLGLQREQY

J: TRBJ2-1
V: TRBV29-1
CDR3: SVAAGMDYNEQF

J: TRBJ2-7
V: TRBV27
CDR3: ASSSYFGLASSYEQY

J: TRBJ2-3
V: TRBV14
CDR3: ASSQGPQGARDTQY

J: TRBJ1-1
V: TRBV5-6
CDR3: ASSLSTNTEAF

J: TRBJ2-3
V: TRBV7-3
CDR3: ASSYLARDTQY

J: TRBJ2-6
V: TRBV5-1
CDR3: ASSLEGSSGTGANVLT

J: TRBJ1-5
V: TRBV6-6
CDR3: ASSWDRGYSNQPQH

J: TRBJ2-5
V: TRBV13
CDR3: ASSSYGGGRETQY

J: TRBJ2-1
V: TRBV7-2
CDR3: ASSLGVNNEQF

J: TRBJ2-1
V: TRBV4-3
CDR3: ASSQGSTAGGAYNEQF

J: TRBJ2-1
V: TRBV15
CDR3: ATSVRQAHGYNEQF

J: TRBJ2-3
V: TRBV5-1
CDR3: ASSYRDRDTDTQY

J: TRBJ2-2
V: TRBV19
CDR3: ASSSQLGTNTGELF

J: TRBJ1-1
V: TRBV4-1
CDR3: ASSLMGATEAF

J: TRBJ2-5
V: TRBV5-4
CDR3: ASSKKQGLGETQY

J: TRBJ2-7
V: TRBV4-2
CDR3: ASSQAAGTSSREQY

J: TRBJ2-7
V: TRBV6-1
CDR3: ASSERLAGSDEQY

J: TRBJ1-5
V: TRBV7-2
CDR3: ASSPRQNNRPYSNQPQH

J: TRBJ2-5
V: TRBV18
CDR3: ASSPRTAQETQY

J: TRBJ2-1
V: TRBV21-1
CDR3: ASSSPGTSGRADRSNEQF

J: TRBJ2-7
V: TRBV6-5
CDR3: ASSYGSGSYEQY

J: TRBJ2-3
V: TRBV4-3
CDR3: ASSQERLALRSTDTQY

J: TRBJ2-1
V: TRBV5-1
CDR3: ASSLGTGIHEQF

J: TRBJ1-2
V: TRBV4-3
CDR3: ASSQGLTEANYGYT

J: TRBJ1-1
V: TRBV7-9
CDR3: ASSLFTTGNTEAF

J: TRBJ2-7
V: TRBV4-2
CDR3: ASSPGLAGGVDEQY

J: TRBJ2-1
V: TRBV6-5
CDR3: ASSYSPVASYNEQF

J: TRBJ2-1
V: TRBV29-1
CDR3: SVGGTPNNEQF

J: TRBJ2-2
V: TRBV7-8
CDR3: ASSSGVIGGELF

J: TRBJ2-7
V: TRBV6-5
CDR3: ASSPGQSYEQY

J: TRBJ2-5
V: TRBV7-9
CDR3: ATLTGGAEETQY

J: TRBJ2-7
V: TRBV5-1
CDR3: ASSLTIRTSGRQY

J: TRBJ1-2
V: TRBV5-8
CDR3: ASNKGGQANYGYT

J: TRBJ2-1
V: TRBV4-3
CDR3: ASSPGLGMNEQF